These T cell receptor beta chains were read from a single sample in a study of blood T cell repertoires in COVID-19. Sequencing was performed with immunoSEQ multiplex PCR; in TCRdb, only in-frame clones are kept and a portion is missing. The sample lists a few hundred thousand clones, 86% occurring once. Sequencing was done on a sample of peripheral blood. The source is a man aged 25 to 45 who had recovered from COVID-19. Each CDR3 is given with its conserved first and last residue. D genes are given only for firm matches. Rows may omit the clone size; those that give it use once, few, many or a size class.

v_call	j_call	clone_size	d_call	cdr3_aa	cdr3_nt
TRBV30	TRBJ1-2	once	TRBD1	CAWNNQGDYGYTF	TGTGCCTGGAATAACCAGGGGGACTATGGCTACACCTTC
TRBV6-5	TRBJ1-5	.	.	CASSYSELLPQHF	TGTGCCAGCAGTTACTCGGAGCTCCTGCCCCAGCATTTT
TRBV6-5	TRBJ2-1	.	TRBD2	CASITGTGGANEQFF	TGTGCCAGCATCACCGGGACGGGGGGGGCCAATGAGCAGTTCTTC
TRBV3-1/TRBV3-2	TRBJ2-7	.	.	CASSQEFGLPYEQYF	TGTGCCAGCAGCCAAGAATTCGGGTTGCCCTACGAGCAGTACTTC
TRBV18	TRBJ1-1	.	TRBD1	CASSPDDRATEAFF	TGTGCCAGCTCACCAGATGACAGGGCCACTGAAGCTTTCTTT
TRBV11-2	TRBJ1-6	.	.	CASSPHQALRTPLHF	TGTGCCAGCAGCCCCCACCAGGCCCTAAGGACACCCCTCCACTTT
TRBV7-9	TRBJ2-3	once	TRBD2	CASSTSGGARADTQYF	TGTGCCAGCAGCACCAGCGGGGGGGCCCGCGCAGATACGCAGTATTTT
TRBV11-2	TRBJ2-5	.	TRBD1	CASSPGQPQTQYF	TGTGCCAGCAGCCCGGGACAGCCACAGACCCAGTACTTC
TRBV6-5	TRBJ1-2	.	TRBD1	CASTPGTEYGYTF	TGTGCCAGCACCCCGGGGACAGAATATGGCTACACCTTC
TRBV2	TRBJ1-2	.	.	CASSEWQGYTF	TGTGCCAGCAGTGAATGGCAAGGCTACACCTTC
TRBV5-1	TRBJ1-1	.	.	CASSLSPMNTEAFF	TGCGCCAGCAGCTTGAGCCCCATGAACACTGAAGCTTTCTTT
TRBV9	TRBJ1-1	.	TRBD1	CASSVVRGLNTEAFF	TGTGCCAGCAGCGTAGTCAGGGGGCTGAACACTGAAGCTTTCTTT
TRBV24-1	TRBJ2-7	.	TRBD1	CATSIRDRVGEQYF	TGTGCCACCTCGATCCGGGACAGGGTAGGCGAGCAGTACTTC
TRBV20-1	TRBJ2-7	.	.	CSAPSYEQYF	TGCAGTGCTCCGAGCTACGAGCAGTACTTC
TRBV5-6	TRBJ2-2	.	.	CVSSFRILTGELFF	TGTGTCAGCAGCTTTAGAATTCTAACCGGGGAGCTGTTTTTT
TRBV13	TRBJ1-2	.	.	CASSLRTPSHGYTF	TGTGCCAGCAGCTTGCGAACTCCTTCCCATGGCTACACCTTC
TRBV19	TRBJ1-5	few	.	CASSIGRLVNQPQHF	TGTGCCAGTAGTATCGGCCGACTTGTTAATCAGCCCCAGCATTTT
TRBV10-1	TRBJ2-7	.	TRBD1	CASSETGGYEQYF	TGCGCCAGCAGTGAGACAGGGGGCTACGAGCAGTACTTC
TRBV7-2	TRBJ1-4	.	.	CASSRVGDIGTLRHEKLFF	TGTGCCAGCAGCCGCGTCGGGGACATAGGGACACTTAGGCATGAAAAACTGTTTTTT
TRBV7-8	TRBJ2-3	.	TRBD1	CASLPGQGFPFTDTQYF	TGTGCCAGCCTTCCGGGACAGGGATTTCCTTTCACAGATACGCAGTATTTT
TRBV4-3	TRBJ1-5	once	.	CASSQKTGNQPQHF	TGCGCCAGCAGCCAGAAAACAGGAAATCAGCCCCAGCATTTT
TRBV5-1	TRBJ2-7	.	.	CASSLWSGTYEQYF	TGCGCCAGCAGCTTGTGGTCGGGAACCTACGAGCAGTACTTC
TRBV19	TRBJ1-6	.	TRBD1	CASSTQHRGPYNSPLHF	TGTGCCAGTAGTACCCAACACAGGGGACCTTATAATTCACCCCTCCACTTT
TRBV2	TRBJ1-2	.	.	CASTILRPPGASGYTF	TGTGCCAGTACCATCCTACGTCCCCCAGGGGCGAGCGGCTACACCTTC
TRBV11-3	TRBJ2-7	.	TRBD2	CASSPSGGPYEQYF	TGTGCCAGCAGCCCTAGCGGGGGCCCCTACGAGCAGTACTTC
TRBV5-1	TRBJ1-1	.	TRBD1	CASSSTGQMNTEAFF	TGCGCCAGCAGCTCCACGGGACAGATGAACACTGAAGCTTTCTTT
TRBV29-1	TRBJ1-5	.	.	CSVVVLGSNQPQHF	TGCAGCGTTGTAGTACTCGGGAGCAATCAGCCCCAGCATTTT
TRBV10-3	TRBJ2-3	.	TRBD2	CAISEASGGAADTQYF	TGTGCCATCAGTGAGGCTAGCGGGGGGGCCGCAGATACGCAGTATTTT
TRBV12-3/TRBV12-4	TRBJ2-5	.	.	CASTPTYRETQYF	TGTGCCAGCACCCCGACTTATAGAGAGACCCAGTACTTC
TRBV6-5	TRBJ1-1	.	.	CASSYSTGGLGTEAFF	TGTGCCAGCAGTTACTCGACCGGGGGGTTGGGTACTGAAGCTTTCTTT
TRBV7-2	TRBJ2-2	.	TRBD2	CASTPRGANTGELFF	TGTGCCAGCACACCCCGGGGGGCGAACACCGGGGAGCTGTTTTTT
TRBV19	TRBJ2-3	.	TRBD1	CASGDSPGTQYF	TGTGCCAGTGGGGACAGTCCGGGTACGCAGTATTTT
TRBV12-3/TRBV12-4	TRBJ1-1	.	.	CASSLVGRVGAFF	TGTGCCAGCAGTTTAGTGGGCAGGGTGGGGGCTTTCTTT
TRBV10-1	TRBJ2-1	.	TRBD2	CATKGLAGPGYNEQFF	TGCGCCACCAAGGGACTAGCGGGGCCTGGCTACAATGAGCAGTTCTTC
TRBV11-2	TRBJ2-7	.	TRBD2	CASSLGTSGGEQYF	TGTGCCAGCAGCCTCGGGACTAGCGGGGGGGAGCAGTACTTC
TRBV6-5	TRBJ2-1	.	.	CASSLALGYNEQFF	TGTGCCAGCAGTTTAGCGTTGGGGTACAATGAGCAGTTCTTC
TRBV5-4	TRBJ1-1	.	TRBD1	CASSPGTGGGTEAFF	TGTGCCAGCAGCCCGGGGACAGGGGGCGGCACTGAAGCTTTCTTT
TRBV7-9	TRBJ1-4	.	.	CASSFRGARGNEKLFF	TGTGCCAGCAGCTTTCGGGGGGCGCGCGGTAATGAAAAACTGTTTTTT
TRBV5-5	TRBJ2-7	.	.	CASSLGQALSYEQYF	TGTGCCAGCAGCTTGGGACAGGCGCTATCCTACGAGCAGTACTTC
TRBV3-1/TRBV3-2	TRBJ1-5	.	TRBD1	CASSQGQGGTQPQHF	TGTGCCAGCAGCCAAGGACAGGGGGGAACTCAGCCCCAGCATTTT
TRBV19	TRBJ1-1	.	.	CATRVGGLEAFF	TGTGCCACCAGAGTAGGAGGCCTTGAAGCTTTCTTT
TRBV19	TRBJ1-6	.	TRBD1	CASRWAGGSLPLHF	TGTGCCAGTAGATGGGCAGGGGGTTCTTTACCCCTCCACTTT
TRBV2	TRBJ2-5	.	.	CASTIQSPGEEETQYF	TGTGCCAGCACGATACAATCGCCGGGGGAGGAAGAGACCCAGTACTTC
TRBV9	TRBJ1-4	.	TRBD1	CASSVTWTGTNEKLFF	TGTGCCAGCAGCGTCACATGGACAGGAACTAATGAAAAACTGTTTTTT
TRBV6-5	TRBJ2-3	.	.	CASSYNLGARDTQYF	TGTGCCAGCAGTTACAATCTGGGGGCAAGAGATACGCAGTATTTT
TRBV6-5	TRBJ2-3	once	.	CASSSAGVRGNTQYF	TGTGCCAGCAGTTCGGCAGGGGTACGGGGCAATACGCAGTATTTT
TRBV10-3	TRBJ2-3	.	TRBD2	CATWTSGQQTDTQYF	TGTGCCACCTGGACTAGCGGCCAGCAGACGGATACGCAGTATTTT
TRBV5-1	TRBJ1-6	.	.	CASSLKLGSRVNSPLHF	TGCGCCAGCAGCTTGAAACTCGGGAGCCGGGTCAACTCACCCCTCCACTTT
TRBV2	TRBJ1-5	many	.	CASSESPGSNQPQHF	TGTGCCAGCAGTGAGTCGCCAGGTTCCAATCAGCCCCAGCATTTT
TRBV6-6	TRBJ2-2	.	.	CASSNSELFF	TGTGCCAGCAGTAATTCTGAGCTGTTTTTT
TRBV7-6	TRBJ1-6	.	TRBD1	CASSLAGRGRFYNSPLHF	TGTGCCAGCAGCTTAGCTGGCAGGGGGCGATTTTATAATTCACCCCTCCACTTT
TRBV27	TRBJ1-5	.	TRBD1	CASRWTGGGGQPQHF	TGTGCCAGCAGATGGACAGGGGGAGGAGGACAGCCCCAGCATTTT
TRBV2	TRBJ2-2	.	TRBD2	CASKTSGGKTGELFF	TGTGCCAGCAAAACTAGCGGGGGGAAGACCGGGGAGCTGTTTTTT
TRBV10-1	TRBJ2-7	.	.	CASSESGDSSYEQYF	TGCGCCAGCAGTGAATCCGGTGATTCATCCTACGAGCAGTACTTC
TRBV2	TRBJ1-2	.	.	CASSEAPYRLPRDGYTF	TGTGCCAGCAGTGAAGCTCCTTATCGTTTACCGAGGGATGGCTACACCTTC
TRBV6-5	TRBJ2-3	.	TRBD2	CASSGGGVDTQYF	TGTGCCTCCTCCGGCGGGGGGGTGGATACGCAGTATTTT
TRBV2	TRBJ2-1	.	TRBD1	CASGDRLNNEQFF	TGTGCCAGCGGGGACAGGTTAAACAATGAGCAGTTCTTC
TRBV6-2/TRBV6-3	TRBJ2-7	.	TRBD2	CASSYGSSGGHEQYF	TGTGCCAGCAGTTACGGTTCTAGCGGGGGCCACGAGCAGTACTTC
TRBV21-1	TRBJ2-7	.	.	CASSKAGHPYEQYF	TGTGCCAGCAGCAAAGCGGGACACCCCTACGAGCAGTACTTC
TRBV7-9	TRBJ1-2	.	.	CASSLEGGPHYGYTF	TGTGCCAGCAGCTTAGAAGGGGGACCACATTATGGCTACACCTTC